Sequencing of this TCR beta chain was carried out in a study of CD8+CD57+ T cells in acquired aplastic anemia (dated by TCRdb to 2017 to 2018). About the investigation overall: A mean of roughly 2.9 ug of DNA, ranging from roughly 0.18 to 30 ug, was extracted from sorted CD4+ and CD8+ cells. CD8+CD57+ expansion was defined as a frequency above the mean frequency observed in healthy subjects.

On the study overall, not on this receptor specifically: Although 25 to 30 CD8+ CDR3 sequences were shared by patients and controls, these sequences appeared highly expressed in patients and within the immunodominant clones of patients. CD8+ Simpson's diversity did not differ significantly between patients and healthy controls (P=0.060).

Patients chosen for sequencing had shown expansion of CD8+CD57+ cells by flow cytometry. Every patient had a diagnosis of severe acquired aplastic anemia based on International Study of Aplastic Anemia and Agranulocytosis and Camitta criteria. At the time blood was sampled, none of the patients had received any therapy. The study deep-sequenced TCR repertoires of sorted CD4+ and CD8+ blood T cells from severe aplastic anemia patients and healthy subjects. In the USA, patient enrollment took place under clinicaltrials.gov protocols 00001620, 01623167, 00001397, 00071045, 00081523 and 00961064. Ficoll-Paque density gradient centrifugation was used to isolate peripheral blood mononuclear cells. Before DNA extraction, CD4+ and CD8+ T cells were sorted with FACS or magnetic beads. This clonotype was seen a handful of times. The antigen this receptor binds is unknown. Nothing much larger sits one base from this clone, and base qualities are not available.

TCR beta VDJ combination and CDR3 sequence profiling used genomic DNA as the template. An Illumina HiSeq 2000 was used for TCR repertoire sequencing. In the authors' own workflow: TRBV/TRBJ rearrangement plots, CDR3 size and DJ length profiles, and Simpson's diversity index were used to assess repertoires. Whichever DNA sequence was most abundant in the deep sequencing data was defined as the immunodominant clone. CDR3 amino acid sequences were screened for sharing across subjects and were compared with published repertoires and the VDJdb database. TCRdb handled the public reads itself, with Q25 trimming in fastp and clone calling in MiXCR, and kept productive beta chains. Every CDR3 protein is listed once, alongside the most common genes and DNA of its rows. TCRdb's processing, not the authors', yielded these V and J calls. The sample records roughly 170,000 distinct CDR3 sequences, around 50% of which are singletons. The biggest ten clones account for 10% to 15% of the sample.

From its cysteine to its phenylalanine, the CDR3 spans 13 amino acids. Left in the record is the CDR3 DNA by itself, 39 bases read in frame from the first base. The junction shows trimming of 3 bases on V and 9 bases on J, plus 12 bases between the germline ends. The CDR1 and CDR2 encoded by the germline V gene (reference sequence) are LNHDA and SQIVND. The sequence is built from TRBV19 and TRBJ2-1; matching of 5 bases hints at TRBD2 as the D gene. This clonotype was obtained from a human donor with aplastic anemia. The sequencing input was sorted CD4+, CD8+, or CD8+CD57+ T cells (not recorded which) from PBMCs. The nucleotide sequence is TGTGCCAGTAGTATGTTTACCGGGATTGAGCAGTTCTTC. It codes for CASSMFTGIEQFF.